This TCR beta chain was profiled in a study of T cell changes during pregnancy in multiple sclerosis. The repertoire was sequenced with immunoSEQ multiplex PCR; TCRdb's copy has only in-frame clones and lacks some. The data show about 76,000 clones, 93% seen once. The CDR3 is 14 residues long. The germline V gene encodes CDR1 SGHDT and CDR2 YYEEEE. V lost 4 bases to trimming and J lost 5 bases, with 14 bases between them. The source is a female donor with multiple sclerosis, enrolled in a pregnancy study. Here the sequenced sample was peripheral blood, taken in the second trimester of pregnancy. V usage is TRBV5-6 and J usage is TRBJ2-3; possible D gene TRBD1, 5 bases. The DNA for the CDR3 is TGTGCCAGCAGCCCAGTTGGAACAGGAGATACGCAGTATTTT. It is translated as CASSPVGTGDTQYF.